Included here is one T cell receptor beta chain sequence, with context. Its antigen remains unidentified. Per-base quality was not reported, and no clone a single base away is much larger than it. Inclusive of the bounding cysteine and phenylalanine, the CDR3 is 15 residues long. The kept DNA is CDR3 alone, 45 bases in frame from the first base. The V and J ends are trimmed by 0 bases and 4 bases, leaving 12 bases between them. The CDR1 and CDR2 encoded by the germline V gene are SGHRS and YFSETQ. This record belongs to a study of graft-versus-host responses after intestinal transplantation (dated by TCRdb to the early 2020s). Regarding the research as a whole: Recipients received multivisceral, liver-intestinal, or isolated intestinal transplants. All recipients received anti-thymocyte globulin induction followed by maintenance tacrolimus and steroids for about three years. After intestinal transplantation, graft-versus-host and host-versus-graft alloreactive T cell clones in the graft, circulation and bone marrow were tracked using bulk TCR-beta CDR3 sequencing. To identify alloreactive clones, pre-transplant mixed lymphocyte reaction products were sequenced and compared with unstimulated pre-transplant donor and recipient T cells. The cohort enrolled about two dozen intestinal transplant recipients including one retransplant, and 3 patients lacking pretransplant specimens were excluded. A peak of at least 4% donor T cells among recipient peripheral blood mononuclear cells was the definition used for donor T cell macrochimerism. Samples from a few later patients were sequenced in-house on an Illumina MiSeq with MiXCR processing rather than by the commercial service.

Interpreted using the paper, the time point label stands for: cells obtained before transplantation from donor or recipient. CD3+CD4+ and CD3+CD8+ populations were FACS-sorted from unstimulated pre-transplant donor and recipient cells taken from spleen or lymph nodes. Broader findings and caveats from the paper: In patients with donor T cell macrochimerism, the allografts had high GvH to HvG T cell clonal ratios. GvH clones were found in recipient bone marrow, and some of the GvH clones appeared earlier in ileal mucosa or blood, which is consistent with an intestinal mucosal origin. Early after transplant, peak levels of circulating GvH clones were associated with declines in HvG clones. The conclusions were limited by the relatively low number and heterogeneity of the intestinal transplant patients.

The receptor library was made with the immunoSEQ multiplex PCR assay. For most patients, genomic DNA was isolated with the Qiagen DNeasy Blood and Tissue Kit and shipped frozen to Adaptive Biotechnologies for TCR sequencing. Adaptive Biotechnologies carried out high-throughput TCR-beta CDR3 sequencing of genomic DNA for most patients. The authors' analysis ran thus. Adaptive's ImmunoSEQ software supplied the TCR sequencing data for around 19 patients, while MiXCR and VDJtools were used to process three other patients. To correct CD4 versus CD8 sorting errors, sequences present in both subsets at a frequency ratio below 5:1 were removed. CDR3 nucleotide sequences shared between donor and recipient were removed because their origin could not be assigned. At least 2-fold expansion over unstimulated cells and a minimum CFSE-low frequency of 0.002% (template counts) or 0.001% (read counts) were required for clones to be classified as alloreactive. Clones detected in sequenced pre-transplant spleen, lymph node, or MLR CFSE-low populations of the donor or recipient were defined as mappable. The cumulative frequency of alloreactive clones was calculated as a percentage of all sequences, weighted by copy number. TCRdb provides this immuneACCESS table in a form limited to in-frame rearrangements. Some clones are lacking; in checked studies, under half of them reflect an unresolved V gene, and why the rest are absent is not known. The V and J calls and clone size are taken from that table; D and trimming were inferred from the DNA. Present in this sample are around 97,000 clones, 91% of which were seen just once. The ten largest make up more than 0.15% of the sample.

The V gene is TRBV5-1 and the J gene is TRBJ2-3, and perhaps TRBD2 as D gene, on 6 matching bases. The clonotype comes from a human donor who was the organ donor for an intestinal transplant. This specimen was unstimulated CD4+ T cells sorted from spleen or lymph node cells, taken before transplant. The CDR3 protein: CASSLGGGDPDTQYF. The nucleotide sequence is TGCGCCAGCAGCTTGGGGGGCGGGGACCCAGATACGCAGTATTTT. With the portions outside the CDR3 filled from the reference TRBV5-1 and TRBJ2-3 genes, the complete variable region becomes KAGVTQTPRYLIKTRGQQVTLSCSPISGHRSVSWYQQTPGQGLQFLFEYFSETQRNKGNFPGRFSGRQFSNSRSEMNVSTLELGDSALYLCASSLGGGDPDTQYFGPGTRLTVL.